These T cell receptor beta chains were read from a single sample in a study of blood T cell repertoires in COVID-19. Here immunoSEQ multiplex PCR was the method, and the copy in TCRdb shows in-frame clones only, minus some. This table holds 350,000 to 450,000 clones, around 85% found once. The specimen sequenced was peripheral blood. These receptors all stem from a woman between 18 and 29 years old with acute or convalescent COVID-19. Both conserved end residues are part of each CDR3. D genes are given only for firm matches. The size of a clone is reported for some rows only, either as once, few or many, or as a class for expanded clones.

V	D	length	J	size	CDR3	DNA
TRBV11-2	TRBD1	14	TRBJ2-5	few	CASSPATGWETQYF	TGTGCCAGCAGCCCGGCGACAGGGTGGGAGACCCAGTACTTC
TRBV5-1	.	14	TRBJ1-1	.	CASSLSPENTEAFF	TGCGCCAGCAGCTTGTCACCAGAGAACACTGAAGCTTTCTTT
TRBV6-5	.	14	TRBJ1-2	.	CAIGTPISPTGYTF	TGTGCCATCGGGACTCCCATTTCCCCAACGGGCTACACCTTC
TRBV6-4	TRBD1	15	TRBJ1-1	.	CGREQGLLGNTEAFF	TGTGGCCGGGAACAGGGGTTATTGGGGAACACTGAAGCTTTCTTT
TRBV2	.	11	TRBJ2-7	.	CASRVGGEQYF	TGTGCCAGTAGGGTAGGAGGGGAGCAGTACTTC
TRBV18	.	14	TRBJ1-5	.	CASSVTDSNQPQHF	TGTGCCAGCTCAGTCACAGATAGCAATCAGCCCCAGCATTTT
TRBV10-3	.	14	TRBJ2-2	.	CAISGRGGTGELFF	TGTGCCATCAGTGGTAGGGGAGGTACCGGGGAGCTGTTTTTT
TRBV6-5	TRBD1	14	TRBJ1-3	.	CATKDRGGGNTIYF	TGTGCCACTAAGGACAGGGGAGGTGGAAACACCATATATTTT
TRBV7-9	.	13	TRBJ1-1	.	CASSPGGNTEAFF	TGTGCCAGCAGTCCCGGGGGGAACACTGAAGCTTTCTTT
TRBV19	TRBD1	18	TRBJ2-6	.	CASSIPRGYTSGANVLTF	TGTGCCAGTAGTATCCCCAGGGGGTACACTTCTGGGGCCAACGTCCTGACTTTC
TRBV27	TRBD2	16	TRBJ2-2	.	CASRHGTSAYTGELFF	TGTGCCAGCAGACACGGGACTAGCGCCTACACCGGGGAGCTGTTTTTT
TRBV7-9	.	14	TRBJ1-4	.	CASSSTYSKEKLFF	TGTGCCAGCAGCTCAACCTATTCCAAGGAAAAACTGTTTTTT
TRBV18	TRBD1	17	TRBJ1-1	.	CASSRSGTGAQNTEAFF	TGTGCCAGCTCTCGAAGTGGGACAGGGGCCCAGAACACTGAAGCTTTCTTT
TRBV5-1	TRBD1	15	TRBJ1-1	.	CASSSNRGMNTEAFF	TGCGCCAGCAGCTCAAACAGGGGCATGAACACTGAAGCTTTCTTT
TRBV29-1	.	12	TRBJ2-5	.	CSILTMEETQYF	TGCAGCATATTGACAATGGAAGAGACCCAGTACTTC
TRBV30	.	19	TRBJ1-1	.	CAWSVQGLRGGWRNTEAFF	TGTGCCTGGAGTGTACAGGGATTGCGGGGAGGGTGGAGGAACACTGAAGCTTTCTTT
TRBV29-1	TRBD1	13	TRBJ1-2	few	CSVEIQGGYGYTF	TGCAGCGTTGAAATTCAGGGGGGCTATGGCTACACCTTC
TRBV15	.	15	TRBJ2-3	.	CATQPGGPDIDTQYF	TGTGCCACGCAACCGGGGGGCCCCGATATAGATACGCAGTATTTT
TRBV7-9	.	14	TRBJ2-5	.	CASSLVSGVVTQYF	TGTGCCAGCAGCTTAGTATCAGGGGTAGTCACCCAGTACTTC
TRBV3-1/TRBV3-2	.	14	TRBJ2-1	.	CASSQYNGDNEQFF	TGTGCCAGCAGCCAATACAACGGGGACAATGAGCAGTTCTTC
TRBV5-1	.	13	TRBJ1-1	once	CASSLGGGTEAFF	TGCGCCAGCAGCTTGGGGGGCGGAACTGAAGCTTTCTTT
TRBV4-2	TRBD1	15	TRBJ2-2	.	CASSHGQGGTGELFF	TGTGCCAGCAGCCACGGACAGGGGGGCACCGGGGAGCTGTTTTTT
TRBV5-1	.	14	TRBJ1-3	.	CASSYQGSGNTIYF	TGCGCCAGCAGCTACCAGGGTTCTGGAAACACCATATATTTT
TRBV19	.	13	TRBJ1-1	.	CASSLQQFTEAFF	TGTGCCAGTAGTCTACAGCAATTCACTGAAGCTTTCTTT
TRBV20-1	TRBD1	13	TRBJ2-7	.	CSASRTGDYEQYF	TGCAGTGCTAGTCGGACAGGGGACTACGAGCAGTACTTC
TRBV24-1	.	16	TRBJ2-3	.	CATSDLVSRSTDTQYF	TGTGCCACCAGTGATTTAGTTTCCAGGAGCACAGATACGCAGTATTTT
TRBV12-5	.	16	TRBJ1-5	.	CASGLGESRANQPQHF	TGTGCTAGTGGTTTGGGAGAATCCAGGGCCAATCAGCCCCAGCATTTT
TRBV4-1	.	14	TRBJ1-2	.	CASSQSGQYYGYTF	TGCGCCAGCAGCCAATCCGGACAGTACTATGGCTACACCTTC
TRBV3-1/TRBV3-2	.	15	TRBJ1-6	.	CASSRGQGPNSPLHF	TGTGCCAGCAGCCGAGGACAAGGCCCCAATTCACCCCTCCACTTT
TRBV28	.	13	TRBJ1-5	.	CASSLRLDQPQHF	TGTGCCAGCAGTTTACGGTTGGATCAGCCCCAGCATTTT
TRBV6-1	.	13	TRBJ1-5	few	CASSEPGNQPQHF	TGTGCCAGCAGTGAACCCGGGAATCAGCCCCAGCATTTT
TRBV3-1/TRBV3-2	.	13	TRBJ1-1	.	CASSQGRNTEAFF	TGTGCCAGCAGCCAAGGGAGGAACACTGAAGCTTTCTTT
TRBV5-6	TRBD1	18	TRBJ2-6	.	CASSTPGQGAGGANVLTF	TGTGCCAGCAGCACTCCGGGACAGGGGGCGGGGGGGGCCAACGTCCTGACTTTC
TRBV6-5	TRBD1	14	TRBJ1-2	.	CASRRDRVDYGYTF	TGTGCCAGCAGAAGGGACAGGGTTGACTATGGCTACACCTTC
TRBV6-4	TRBD2	14	TRBJ2-7	.	CASLAALVSYEQYF	TGTGCCAGCCTAGCGGCACTTGTAAGCTACGAGCAGTACTTC
TRBV12-5	.	14	TRBJ2-1	.	CASGLYGTSGEQFF	TGTGCTAGTGGTTTGTACGGGACATCGGGTGAGCAGTTCTTC
TRBV6-1	.	15	TRBJ1-2	.	CASSESGTRDYGYTF	TGTGCCAGCAGTGAATCCGGGACAAGGGACTATGGCTACACCTTC
TRBV5-1	.	15	TRBJ1-5	.	CASSLEGRSNQPQHF	TGCGCCAGCAGCTTGGAGGGGCGTAGCAATCAGCCCCAGCATTTT
TRBV18	.	16	TRBJ1-2	.	CASSRRVLGDQDGYTF	TGTGCCAGCTCACGAAGGGTCCTAGGGGATCAAGATGGCTACACCTTC
TRBV10-3	TRBD2	14	TRBJ2-5	.	CAISATSGEETQYF	TGTGCCATCAGCGCTACTAGCGGGGAAGAGACCCAGTACTTC
TRBV15	TRBD1	14	TRBJ1-2	.	CATSRDRGNYGYTF	TGTGCCACCAGCAGGGACAGGGGGAATTATGGCTACACCTTC
TRBV19	.	15	TRBJ2-7	.	CASSISGSSTYEQYF	TGTGCCAGTAGTATAAGCGGGTCCTCCACCTACGAGCAGTACTTC
TRBV4-1	TRBD1	16	TRBJ2-3	.	CASSQTGTGSTDTQYF	TGCGCCAGCAGCCAAACCGGGACAGGGAGCACAGATACGCAGTATTTT
TRBV24-1	.	15	TRBJ1-4	.	CATSDPTGNNEKLFF	TGTGCCACCAGTGATCCGACAGGCAATAATGAAAAACTGTTTTTT
TRBV5-1	.	16	TRBJ2-3	.	CASSFFATRGTDTQYF	TGCGCCAGCAGCTTTTTTGCGACGCGCGGGACAGATACGCAGTATTTT